The present T cell receptor beta chain was sequenced within a study of T cell responses to AZD1222 COVID-19 vaccine. The CDR3 is made up of 14 amino acids. Trimming pared 3 bases from V and 10 bases from J, leaving 13 bases between. Germline assignment: CDR1 LNHDA and CDR2 SQIVND (reference sequence). As to this clone: Its target is not known.

Clones were read by immunoSEQ multiplex PCR, and TCRdb kept only the in-frame ones, dropping some. The data hold roughly 160,000 clones, with around 92% observed a single time. Study-wide findings and caveats: Donors in the cohort were predominantly white British and more often female, and clonal diversity was possibly underestimated. Seropositive AZD1222 recipients at baseline numbered only five or six. Spike-specific TCR breadth and depth were elevated following two AZD1222 doses. CD4 TCRs covered the whole spike, strongest at regions 160-218 and 743-854.

V is TRBV19 and J is TRBJ1-6, with D perhaps TRBD1 (6 bases). The TCR comes from an adult in good health. This sample comprised peripheral blood, obtained on day 0 of AZD1222 vaccination. The CDR3 nucleotides are TGTGCCAGTAGTATTGAGGGGGGCTACTCACCCCTCCACTTT. This codes for CASSIEGGYSPLHF.